The clone carrying this T cell receptor (beta chain) appeared a few times. This sample was included in a study of blood T cell repertoires in COVID-19. The overall study: Donors in the United States, Italy and Spain gave samples during acute or convalescent COVID-19. Sources were T cells, B-cell-depleted T cells, or PBMCs; the material itself was cDNA or gDNA.

In the study's own analysis: Nucleated cell counts were estimated from reference gene primer amplification. Sequencing used immunoSEQ multiplex PCR; TCRdb keeps in-frame clones, though not all of them. The D gene and trimming were derived from the DNA, and the V and J assignments and clone size from that table. Here the sample spans around 95,000 clones, about 84% being singletons. The germline V gene encodes CDR1 LNHDA and CDR2 SQIVND (reference sequence). CDR3 length equals 14 residues. Trimming stripped 10 bases from V and 4 bases from J, with 19 bases between. The sequencing sample was made of peripheral blood. The chain couples TRBV19 to TRBJ1-2; D may be TRBD1 (6 bases). The clonotype originates from a woman older than 75 with acute or convalescent COVID-19. The CDR3 DNA is TGTGCCACCTACGACAGGACCCACCTCTATGGCTACACCTTC. It codes for CATYDRTHLYGYTF.